A single sample gave rise to the 28 T cell receptor beta chains below, sequenced in a study of a mutant IDH1 vaccine in newly diagnosed glioma. Sequencing was performed with immunoSEQ multiplex PCR; in TCRdb, only in-frame clones are kept and a portion is missing. This sample has around 89,000 clones; about 80% occur once, and the top ten carry 7% to 9%. Time point indicated: baseline, week 1 (first vaccination visit). Treatment described: pre-vaccination baseline after standard-of-care therapy. Sample: PBMCs, taken from a glioma patient treated with radiotherapy, temozolomide or both. These receptors all come from a woman in her forties or fifties with glioma.

The chain combines TRBV6-6 with TRBJ2-3; TRBD2 agrees at 11 bases. CDR1 is MNHNY and CDR2 is SVGAGI in the germline V gene (reference sequence). The CDR3 loop spans 15 amino acids. The trim removed 5 bases at V and 4 bases at J, leaving 5 bases unmatched. The CDR3 reads CASSRETSGADTQYF. CDR3 nucleotides: TGTGCCAGCAGTAGAGAGACTAGCGGGGCAGATACGCAGTATTTT.

This clone was observed a handful of times. The rearrangement links TRBV5-1 to TRBJ2-3; 11 bases line up with TRBD1. CDR3 size: 16 residues. V was clipped by 5 bases and J by 5 bases; unmatched bases: 10. Germline V lookup: CDR1 SGHRS, CDR2 YFSETQ. The CDR3 coding sequence is TGCGCCAGCAGGGAGACCGGGACAGGGGGGTTAGATACGCAGTATTTT. The encoded protein is CASRETGTGGLDTQYF.

This clone was found a few times. The J gene is TRBJ2-1, the V gene TRBV6-4; D gene ambiguous. CDR3 length: 13 amino acids. The germline V gene encodes CDR1 MRHNA and CDR2 SNTAGT. The V end lost 0 bases, the J end lost 10 bases, and 10 bases lay between the germline ends. CDR3 amino acids: CASSDSAVGEQFF. In DNA, the CDR3 is TGTGCCAGCAGTGACTCTGCTGTAGGCGAGCAGTTCTTC.

CDR3 sequence: CASSPRGSGSGYTF. CDR3 sequence (DNA): TGTGCCAGCAGCCCCCGTGGGTCCGGGAGTGGCTACACCTTC. This chain joins TRBV6-5 and TRBJ1-2; D remains ambiguous. V shed 6 bases and J shed 7 bases, with 18 bases lying between them. The CDR3 sequence is 14 residues long. Germline V gives CDR1 MNHEY, CDR2 SVGAGI.

The chain has TRBV9 and TRBJ1-1; 11 bases agree with TRBD1. This CDR3 has 19 residues. Looked up from germline, CDR1 is SGDLS and CDR2 is YYNGEE. V was pared by 0 bases and J by 1 base, with 11 bases of the junction left unmatched. CDR3: CASSVGGTGGRRQNTEAFF. DNA of the CDR3: TGTGCCAGCAGCGTAGGAGGGACAGGGGGGAGAAGGCAGAACACTGAAGCTTTCTTT.

The chain is built from TRBV6-1 and TRBJ2-6; no firm D call. CDR3 length: 13 residues. Germline CDR1 is MNHNS and CDR2 is SASEGT. With 11 bases removed from V and 3 bases from J, the gap between germline ends came to 11 bases. The CDR3 DNA is TGTGCCGGAACTCAAAGTGGGGCCAACGTCCTGACTTTC. Protein: CAGTQSGANVLTF.

The J gene is TRBJ2-3, the V gene TRBV5-4; 9 nucleotides align to TRBD2. V was pared by 0 bases and J by 1 base, with 6 bases of the junction left unmatched. The CDR3 is 17 amino acids. Germline CDR1 reads SGHNT; CDR2 reads YYREEE (reference sequence). The CDR3 here is CASSLVGLAGRTDTQYF. The CDR3 DNA sequence: TGTGCCAGCAGCTTGGTTGGGCTAGCGGGGCGCACAGATACGCAGTATTTT.

This chain links TRBV9 with TRBJ2-2; D perhaps matches TRBD2 (5 bases). CDR3 length: 17 residues. Trimming stripped 4 bases from V and 7 bases from J, with 23 bases between. Per the germline V gene, CDR1 is SGDLS and CDR2 is YYNGEE. CDR3 sequence: CASSPQTGGLAVGELFF. Here the CDR3 DNA reads TGTGCCAGCAGCCCCCAAACGGGCGGGCTGGCGGTCGGGGAGCTGTTTTTT.

The chain carries TRBV4-1 and TRBJ2-7; unclear D gene. Between the trimmed V and J ends, which lost 4 bases and 3 bases, there was a span of 16 bases. Germline V gene lookup returns CDR1 MGHRA and CDR2 YSYEKL. This CDR3 is built from 15 residues. CDR3 region: CASSLQSLRVYEQYF. Here the CDR3 DNA reads TGCGCCAGCAGCCTTCAATCCCTTCGGGTCTACGAGCAGTACTTC.

The chain joins TRBV7-2 to TRBJ1-2; 8 nucleotides agree with TRBD1. Unmatched junction bases numbered 19, after V lost 5 bases and J lost 8 bases. CDR1 is SGHTA and CDR2 is FQGNSA in the germline V gene. The CDR3 totals 17 residues. The CDR3 spells CASSQSPTPAGGDGYTF. CDR3 bases: TGTGCCAGCAGCCAATCACCCACCCCGGCAGGGGGCGACGGCTACACCTTC.

V usage is TRBV29-1 and J usage is TRBJ1-3; maybe TRBD1 (5 bases). The V end was cut by 5 bases, the J end by 4 bases, with 15 bases between. CDR1 is SQVTM and CDR2 is ANQGSEA in the germline V gene. The length of the CDR3 is 14 residues. CDR3 residues: CSVLIGTYGNTIYF. The CDR3 DNA is TGCAGCGTTCTTATAGGGACGTACGGAAACACCATATATTTT. Using reference TRBV29-1 and TRBJ1-3 for the parts outside the CDR3, the full variable domain is SAVISQKPSRDICQRGTSLTIQCQVDSQVTMMFWYRQQPGQSLTLIATANQGSEATYESGFVIDKFPISRPNLTFSTLTVSNMSPEDSSIYLCSVLIGTYGNTIYFGEGSWLTVV.

The chain uses TRBV7-8 and TRBJ2-1, with 9 positions matching TRBD1. The junction had 9 bases not matched to a gene; V was cut back by 5 bases and J by 4 bases. The germline gives CDR1 SGHVS, CDR2 FQNEAQ. CDR3 length: 16 amino acids. The CDR3 region has the DNA TGTGCCAGCAGCGCCCTAGACAGGGGGATTTACAATGAGCAGTTCTTC. Protein sequence: CASSALDRGIYNEQFF.

The rearrangement links TRBV5-1 to TRBJ1-3, with TRBD1 matching over 7 bases. From germline, CDR1 is SGHRS and CDR2 YFSETQ. The CDR3 is made up of 19 amino acids. V lost 4 bases to trimming and J lost 4 bases; unmatched junction nucleotides: 20. The CDR3 is CASSLPLRGNRDRGNTIYF. The CDR3 DNA is TGCGCCAGCAGCCTCCCACTTCGGGGGAACCGGGACAGAGGAAACACCATATATTTT.

The V gene is TRBV11-3, the J gene TRBJ1-1; a possible D gene is TRBD1 (5 bases). Germline lookup yields CDR1 SGHNT and CDR2 YENEEA. The CDR3 sequence is 12 residues long. Trimming cost V 0 bases and J 10 bases, with 9 bases left between them. The DNA of the CDR3 is TGTGCCAGCAGCTTAGATGCGGGGCGAGCTTTCTTT. Translation: CASSLDAGRAFF.

The chain uses TRBV5-1 and TRBJ1-2, with a weak D call TRBD1 (6 bases). Germline CDR1 and CDR2: SGHRS and YFSETQ. CDR3 size: 14 residues. V was shortened by 0 bases and J by 6 bases, with 12 bases between the two germline ends. DNA for the CDR3: TGCGCCAGCAGCTTGGTAGGCAGGGGAAATGGCTACACCTTC. Its protein product is CASSLVGRGNGYTF.

This clone came up a few times. The chain employs TRBV6-1 and TRBJ2-5, with 10 bases identical to TRBD2. Losses at the gene ends were 4 bases for V and 0 bases for J; bases not matched to a gene: 2. Per the germline V gene, CDR1 is MNHNS and CDR2 is SASEGT. The CDR3 spans 15 residues. As DNA, the CDR3 is TGTGCCAGCAGTGTTAGCGGGGGGAACCAAGAGACCCAGTACTTC. Translated, it gives CASSVSGGNQETQYF.

The V gene is TRBV9, the J gene TRBJ1-4; no firm D call. The CDR3 is made up of 15 amino acids. CDR1 SGDLS and CDR2 YYNGEE come from the germline V gene. With 7 bases removed from V and 8 bases from J, the gap between germline ends came to 21 bases. The CDR3 loop is CASSRSGVGTEKLFF. The CDR3 DNA reads as TGTGCCAGCTCCCGATCGGGAGTCGGAACGGAAAAACTGTTTTTT. Full variable domain (remainder filled in from reference TRBV9 and TRBJ1-4): DSGVTQTPKHLITATGQRVTLRCSPRSGDLSVYWYQQSLDQGLQFLIQYYNGEERAKGNILERFSAQQFPDLHSELNLSSLELGDSALYFCASSRSGVGTEKLFFGSGTQLSVL.

The chain recombines TRBV5-6 with TRBJ1-2; possibly TRBD1 for D (6 bases). This CDR3 has 14 residues. Germline CDR1 SGHDT, CDR2 YYEEEE. Trimming took off 2 bases at V and 7 bases at J, with 15 bases between the two ends. Written as DNA, the CDR3 is TGTGCCAGCAGCTTCCTGAGGGGGACGGGTGGCTACACCTTC. Protein product: CASSFLRGTGGYTF.

This chain connects TRBV19 to TRBJ1-5; D possibly corresponds to TRBD1 (6 bases). In germline, CDR1 is LNHDA, CDR2 SQIVND (reference sequence). The V and J ends lost 10 bases and 0 bases respectively, with 13 bases between them. This CDR3 has 14 residues. The DNA for the CDR3 is TGTGCCACCTTGGACAGCTATAGCAATCAGCCCCAGCATTTT. It yields the protein CATLDSYSNQPQHF.

This rearrangement joins TRBV5-1 to TRBJ2-5, with TRBD2 identical over 11 bases. CDR3 length equals 18 residues. Germline loops: CDR1 SGHRS, CDR2 YFSETQ. The V segment lost 1 base and the J segment 2 bases; nucleotides outside the gene matches: 10. The CDR3 is CASSLRFTSGGRQETQYF. CDR3 in DNA: TGCGCCAGCAGCTTGCGATTTACTAGCGGGGGACGTCAAGAGACCCAGTACTTC.

The chain is built from TRBV30 and TRBJ1-1, with TRBD1 matching 8 bases. The J segment lost 3 bases and the V segment lost 3 bases, leaving 12 bases of the junction unmatched. The CDR3 loop spans 16 amino acids. Germline loops: CDR1 GTSNPN, CDR2 SVGIG (reference sequence). Here the CDR3 DNA reads TGTGCCTGGAGATCAAGCTTTGGACAGGGCTACACTGAAGCTTTCTTT. This encodes CAWRSSFGQGYTEAFF.

The CDR3 protein is CAISEGQGADGYTF. The CDR3 DNA follows: TGTGCCATCAGTGAAGGACAGGGGGCCGATGGCTACACCTTC. The genes are TRBV10-3 and TRBJ1-2, with 11 bases that match TRBD1. The CDR3 has 14 residues. V lost 3 bases to trimming and J lost 6 bases; unmatched junction nucleotides: 3. Germline values: CDR1 ENHRY, CDR2 SYGVKD.

V usage is TRBV5-4 and J usage is TRBJ1-1; 9 bases align to TRBD1. Germline CDR1 reads SGHNT; CDR2 reads YYREEE (reference sequence). The CDR3 is made up of 14 amino acids. V gave up 4 bases and J gave up 1 base; unmatched junction bases: 2. CDR3 loop: CASSPGQGNTEAFF. The CDR3 DNA sequence: TGTGCCAGCAGCCCGGGACAGGGGAACACTGAAGCTTTCTTT.

The chain is built from TRBV18 and TRBJ1-2; tentative D call: TRBD1 (5 bases). The length of the CDR3 is 14 residues. Germline CDR1 is KGHSH and CDR2 is LQKENI. V lost 2 bases and J lost 5, with 12 bases in between. This CDR3 is CASSPGAGVYGYTF. CDR3 sequence (DNA): TGTGCCAGCTCACCAGGGGCAGGAGTATATGGCTACACCTTC.

This rearrangement joins TRBV29-1 to TRBJ2-7; maybe TRBD1 (7 bases). Germline V gene lookup returns CDR1 SQVTM and CDR2 ANQGSEA. Trimming pared 1 base from V and 6 bases from J, leaving 13 bases between. This CDR3 contains 13 residues. CDR3 amino acids: CSVEVSQGGEQYF. CDR3 nucleotides: TGCAGCGTTGAAGTTTCCCAGGGGGGCGAGCAGTACTTC.

The chain joins TRBV6-5 to TRBJ1-5; 9 nucleotides agree with TRBD1. Trimming cost V 0 bases and J 6 bases; bases outside gene matches: 3. There are 15 residues in the CDR3. Germline V gene data show CDR1 as MNHEY and CDR2 as SVGAGI. CDR3 sequence: CASSYSGQGSQPQHF. The CDR3 DNA sequence: TGTGCCAGCAGTTACTCTGGACAGGGGAGTCAGCCCCAGCATTTT.

The rearrangement joins TRBV30 to TRBJ1-6; perhaps TRBD1 as D (5 bases). CDR1 GTSNPN and CDR2 SVGIG come from the germline V gene (reference sequence). The CDR3 totals 17 residues. Trimming took 0 bases from V and 9 from J, leaving 21 bases between them. The DNA of the CDR3 is TGTGCCTGGAGTGTTTCCTTACGTCAGGGTTACTCTTCACCCCTCCACTTT. Residues: CAWSVSLRQGYSSPLHF. Full variable domain (rest looked up from reference TRBV30 and TRBJ1-6): SQTIHQWPATLVQPVGSPLSLECTVEGTSNPNLYWYRQAAGRGLQLLFYSVGIGQISSEVPQNLSASRPQDRQFILSSKKLLLSDSGFYLCAWSVSLRQGYSSPLHFGNGTRLTVT.

This clone was found once. This sequence joins TRBV4-3 and TRBJ2-1; 12 bases map to TRBD2. This CDR3 has 19 residues. Germline loops: CDR1 LGHNA, CDR2 YSLEER. The V gene end was trimmed by 3 bases and the J gene end by 4 bases; junction bases not matched to a gene: 13. The CDR3 nucleotides are TGCGCCAGCAGCCACCTAGCGGGGGGGATAAAAAATAATTACAATGAGCAGTTCTTC. Its protein is CASSHLAGGIKNNYNEQFF.